The rows below give T cell receptor beta chains drawn from one sample of a study of OX40 agonist ivuxolimab in advanced cancers. Here immunoSEQ multiplex PCR was the method, and the copy in TCRdb shows in-frame clones only, minus some. The sample lists tens of thousands of clones; 85% to 90% were seen once. The sample was CD4+ or CD8+ T cells sorted from blood, taken in a trial of the OX40 agonist ivuxolimab. The source of these receptors is an adult with an advanced solid tumor such as melanoma, head and neck, liver or kidney cancer. CDR3s include the opening cysteine and the closing phenylalanine or tryptophan. Fields, in order: CDR3 DNA, CDR3 protein, clone size, V gene, D gene, J gene. D genes are given only for firm matches. The listing skips clone size in some rows; elsewhere it reads once, few, many or a size class.

DNA: TGCGCCAGCAGCCAATCGCCGACAGGTTATACTGAAGCTTTCTTT
CDR3: CASSQSPTGYTEAFF
size: .
V: TRBV4-1
D: .
J: TRBJ1-1

DNA: TGTGCCAGCAGTATTACAGGGACGACTGAAGCTTTCTTT
CDR3: CASSITGTTEAFF
size: .
V: TRBV2
D: .
J: TRBJ1-1

DNA: TGTGCCAGCTCACCACCTGGCGGACTAGGCTACACCTTC
CDR3: CASSPPGGLGYTF
size: .
V: TRBV18
D: .
J: TRBJ1-2

DNA: TGCGCCAGCAGCCAAGAGAGGACAGCCCGAGGGGAGCAGTTCTTC
CDR3: CASSQERTARGEQFF
size: .
V: TRBV4-1
D: .
J: TRBJ2-1

DNA: TGCGCCAGCAGCCACCCATCGACAGGTGCCCCCTACGAGCAGTACTTC
CDR3: CASSHPSTGAPYEQYF
size: .
V: TRBV4-1
D: .
J: TRBJ2-7

DNA: TGTGCCAGTAGTACCCCGGCGGCAGGGGAGGTGACTGAAGCTTTCTTT
CDR3: CASSTPAAGEVTEAFF
size: .
V: TRBV19
D: .
J: TRBJ1-1

DNA: TGTGCCAGCAGTATCACCGGGCAGCCCCAGCATTTT
CDR3: CASSITGQPQHF
size: .
V: TRBV28
D: .
J: TRBJ1-5

DNA: TGTGCCAGCAGCTTAACAGGCACCACAACTAACTATGGCTACACCTTC
CDR3: CASSLTGTTTNYGYTF
size: once
V: TRBV7-9
D: .
J: TRBJ1-2

DNA: TGCGCCAGCAGCTTGTGGACAGCCGGGGCCAACGTCCTGACTTTC
CDR3: CASSLWTAGANVLTF
size: once
V: TRBV5-1
D: .
J: TRBJ2-6

DNA: TGTGCCAGCAGCTTGACCGGACAGGGGGATGGCTACACCTTC
CDR3: CASSLTGQGDGYTF
size: .
V: TRBV7-3
D: TRBD1
J: TRBJ1-2

DNA: TGCAGTGCTAGACCGGGAATGAAACTGTTTTTT
CDR3: CSARPGMKLFF
size: .
V: TRBV20-1
D: .
J: TRBJ1-4

DNA: TGTGCCAGTAGTATAGCGGGGGCTTCCTCTGGAAACACCATATATTTT
CDR3: CASSIAGASSGNTIYF
size: .
V: TRBV19
D: .
J: TRBJ1-3

DNA: TGTGCCAGCAGTAGGGGACAGGTGGTAGATACGCAGTATTTT
CDR3: CASSRGQVVDTQYF
size: .
V: TRBV5-8
D: TRBD1
J: TRBJ2-3

DNA: TGTGCCAGCAGCTTAGGAGGGAGCGGGGGGGCGAGGGAGACCCAGTACTTC
CDR3: CASSLGGSGGARETQYF
size: .
V: TRBV7-2
D: TRBD2
J: TRBJ2-5

DNA: TGTGCCAGCAGCTTGGCCCCCGGTGACACTGAAGCTTTCTTT
CDR3: CASSLAPGDTEAFF
size: few
V: TRBV5-5
D: .
J: TRBJ1-1

DNA: TGCGCCAGCAGAACTTCGGGGGGAGCGGGGAACTATGGCTACACCTTC
CDR3: CASRTSGGAGNYGYTF
size: .
V: TRBV10-2
D: .
J: TRBJ1-2

DNA: TGTGCCAGCAGCTTAGCGGGAGCCCTGGGAGAGCAGTACTTC
CDR3: CASSLAGALGEQYF
size: .
V: TRBV7-9
D: .
J: TRBJ2-7

DNA: TGTGCCAGCAGTGAAGTCCATCACAGGGGGCTTCAGCCCCAGCATTTT
CDR3: CASSEVHHRGLQPQHF
size: .
V: TRBV6-1
D: TRBD1
J: TRBJ1-5

DNA: TGCGCCAGCAGCCAAGCTCTATCGGGGTCCCCTTACGAGCAGTACTTC
CDR3: CASSQALSGSPYEQYF
size: .
V: TRBV4-1
D: .
J: TRBJ2-7

DNA: TGTGCCAGCAGTAGGGAGAGTCCCTATAATTCACCCCTCCACTTT
CDR3: CASSRESPYNSPLHF
size: .
V: TRBV2
D: .
J: TRBJ1-6

DNA: TGTGCCAGCAGCCCCAGCCCCTCGGACTACCAGGCGTATTTT
CDR3: CASSPSPSDYQAYF
size: .
V: TRBV13
D: .
J: TRBJ2-3

DNA: TGTGCCAGCAGCGCGTCAGGGGGCACTGAAGCTTTCTTT
CDR3: CASSASGGTEAFF
size: few
V: TRBV7-6
D: TRBD1
J: TRBJ1-1